The 28 T cell receptor beta chains presented below share a single source sample, sequenced in a study of spatial heterogeneity in lung cancer. Study-wide points: Counts that tracked tumor mutation counts were those of expanded intratumoral alpha and beta TCRs.

Antigens of these TCRs are unknown. Time point reported: sample taken at primary tumor resection. MiXCR was run by TCRdb on the 5' RACE reads, yielding one entry per CDR3 protein. The top ten clones hold roughly 9.8% of a sample with 4,900 or so distinct CDR3 sequences, roughly 22% of them seen once. The sample in question was lung tumor tissue, obtained at surgery. These receptors were obtained from a male donor with early-stage non-small cell lung cancer.

This clonotype came up a few times. J is TRBJ2-1 and V is TRBV23-1; TRBD2 is a possible D gene (6 bases). TRBV23-1 is known as an ORF, though its function is uncertain. The CDR3 sequence is 15 residues long. With 4 bases removed from V and 2 bases from J, the gap between germline ends came to 12 bases. The CDR3 protein is CASSLGRQPYNEQFF. The CDR3 nucleotides are TGCGCCAGCAGTCTTGGGAGGCAACCCTACAATGAGCAGTTCTTC.

This clonotype was found a few times. This sequence joins TRBV10-3 and TRBJ2-5; D not certain. The CDR3 contains 13 residues. Germline CDR1 ENHRY, CDR2 SYGVKD. Trimming cost V 6 bases and J 5 bases, with 13 bases left between them. CDR3 in amino acids: CAIRGEIGETQYF. The CDR3 DNA reads as TGTGCCATCAGAGGAGAAATAGGCGAGACCCAGTACTTC.

As to this clonotype: A much larger clone is a single base away; this may be a read error. The gene calls are TRBV11-2 and TRBJ2-5; D is tentatively TRBD1 or TRBD2 (6 bases each). The CDR3 extends over 13 amino acids. Germline V gene sequence: CDR1 SGHAT, CDR2 FQNNGV. V lost 5 bases to trimming and J lost 1 base, with 8 bases between them. CDR3: CASSGGLQETQYF. The CDR3 DNA is TGTGCCAGCAGCGGGGGGCTCCAAGAGACCCAGTACTTC.

The J gene is TRBJ2-4, the V gene TRBV6-2 or TRBV6-3; 8 nucleotides line up with TRBD2. The junction had 4 bases not matched to a gene; V was cut back by 7 bases and J by 8 bases. Germline V gene lookup returns CDR1 MNHEY and CDR2 SVGEGT. The CDR3 is made up of 12 amino acids. The CDR3 nucleotides are TGTGCCAGCAACGGACTAGCAGACATTCAGTACTTC. It is translated as CASNGLADIQYF.

This clonotype was found many times. The chain has TRBV7-2 and TRBJ2-5; D could derive from TRBD1 or TRBD2 (5 bases each). The germline gives CDR1 SGHTA, CDR2 FQGNSA. The V end was cut by 5 bases, the J end by 1 base, with 14 bases between. CDR3 size: 15 residues. DNA of the CDR3: TGTGCCAGCAGCCGCCGTGAGGGGCGCCAAGAGACCCAGTACTTC. Encoded protein: CASSRREGRQETQYF.

This clonotype has a handful of counts. The chain recombines TRBV19 with TRBJ2-5; 8 bases are shared with TRBD1. The germline V gene has CDR1 LNHDA and CDR2 SQIVND (reference sequence). Germline trimming cut 8 bases from V and 1 base from J; bases unmatched to any gene: 6. The CDR3 consists of 14 residues. The CDR3 DNA is TGTGCCAGTTCAGACAGGGGATTCCAAGAGACCCAGTACTTC. Amino acids: CASSDRGFQETQYF.

The chain has TRBV7-2 and TRBJ1-1; possibly TRBD1 for D (5 bases). Germline-derived CDR1 and CDR2 are SGHTA and FQGNSA. The CDR3 covers 14 residues. The germline V and J ends were trimmed by 0 bases and 4 bases, with 9 bases remaining between them. CDR3 bases: TGTGCCAGCAGCTTAGCCGGGGCTGCCACTGAAGCTTTCTTT. It codes for CASSLAGAATEAFF.

The V gene is TRBV7-9, the J gene TRBJ1-1; 7 bases are shared with TRBD1. V shed 5 bases and J 5 bases; nucleotides not matched to a gene: 14. The CDR3 totals 16 residues. Germline-derived CDR1 and CDR2 are SEHNR and FQNEAQ (reference sequence). For the CDR3, the DNA is TGTGCCAGCAGCCTACATCAAAAGGGGGCTAGGACTGAAGCTTTCTTT. Translated: CASSLHQKGARTEAFF. Drawing the rest from reference TRBV7-9 and TRBJ1-1, the complete variable domain is DTGVSQNPRHKITKRGQNVTFRCDPISEHNRLYWYRQTLGQGPEFLTYFQNEAQLEKSRLLSDRFSAERPKGSFSTLEIQRTEQGDSAMYLCASSLHQKGARTEAFFGQGTRLTVV.

The chain couples TRBV13 to TRBJ2-2; D is uncertain. Trimming pared 5 bases from V and 4 bases from J, leaving 8 bases between. This CDR3 is built from 13 residues. Germline V CDR1 and CDR2: PRHDT, FYEKMQ (reference sequence). The CDR3 DNA follows: TGTGCCAGCAGCCTAGATACCACCGGGGAGCTGTTTTTT. It codes for CASSLDTTGELFF.

This chain joins TRBV28 and TRBJ2-3; 8 bases align to TRBD1. V lost 9 bases to trimming and J lost 1 base; unmatched junction nucleotides: 9. This CDR3 has 15 residues. The V gene's germline CDR1 is MDHEN and CDR2 SYDVKM. CDR3 residues: CASSRGQMGTDTQYF. As DNA, the CDR3 is TGTGCCAGTAGCAGGGGGCAGATGGGCACAGATACGCAGTATTTT.

The chain carries TRBV27 and TRBJ2-7; 7 nucleotides match TRBD2. CDR3 length: 14 residues. Germline assignment: CDR1 MNHEY and CDR2 SMNVEV (reference sequence). The junction had 4 bases not matched to a gene; V was cut back by 3 bases and J by 2 bases. CDR3 protein: CASSFTGGTYEQYF. The CDR3 DNA reads as TGTGCCAGCAGTTTTACGGGAGGAACCTACGAGCAGTACTTC.

The chain couples TRBV7-2 to TRBJ1-3; 8 bases match TRBD1. There are 18 residues in the CDR3. Germline-derived CDR1 and CDR2 are SGHTA and FQGNSA. Trimming cost V 3 bases and J 7 bases; bases outside gene matches: 17. Here the CDR3 reads CASSFLPGQASLGNTIYF. CDR3 coding DNA: TGTGCCAGCAGCTTCCTACCGGGACAGGCCTCTCTGGGGAACACCATATATTTT.

This clonotype is labeled as medium-sized (0.01 to 0.1%). The chain is built from TRBV9 and TRBJ2-6; D is unresolved. CDR1 is SGDLS, CDR2 YYNGEE, per germline. The V and J ends lost 2 bases and 3 bases respectively, with 6 bases between them. CDR3 length: 14 residues. The CDR3 sequence: CASSVGRGANVLTF. The CDR3, as DNA: TGTGCCAGCAGCGTCGGCCGTGGGGCCAACGTCCTGACTTTC.

The chain joins TRBV7-2 to TRBJ2-2; the match to TRBD1 covers 10 bases. The CDR3 is 15 residues long. The V and J ends lost 5 bases and 5 bases, in that order; junction bases with no gene match: 5. From germline, CDR1 is SGHTA and CDR2 FQGNSA. DNA for the CDR3: TGTGCCAGCAGCCCCGGACAGGGGGGGACCGGGGAGCTGTTTTTT. Residues: CASSPGQGGTGELFF.

By sample fraction, this clonotype is medium-sized (0.01 to 0.1%). As DNA, the CDR3 is TGCAGCGTTGCTAGGTCTGTTCCAGGTTCCCACGAGCAGTACTTC. Translation: CSVARSVPGSHEQYF. The chain uses TRBV29-1 and TRBJ2-7, with D uncertain. Germline V gene data show CDR1 as SQVTM and CDR2 as ANQGSEA. The length of the CDR3 is 15 residues. V lost 4 bases and J lost 5, with 21 bases in between.

Relative to its sample, this clonotype is medium-sized. This sequence joins TRBV15 and TRBJ1-2; no clear D. The germline CDR1 and CDR2 sequences are LNHNV and YYDKDF (reference sequence). Trimming left V 0 bases short and J 8 bases short, with 16 bases between. This CDR3 comprises 15 residues. CDR3 loop: CATSRDLAVPSGYTF. CDR3 bases: TGTGCCACCAGCAGAGATCTAGCAGTCCCCTCCGGCTACACCTTC.

This clonotype has a single count. V usage is TRBV29-1 and J usage is TRBJ2-1, with TRBD1 identical over 9 bases. The CDR3 runs 15 residues. Germline CDR1 is SQVTM and CDR2 is ANQGSEA. The trim removed 7 bases at V and 5 bases at J, leaving 12 bases unmatched. This chain's CDR3 is CSASSTGTGNNEQFF. CDR3 nucleotides: TGCAGCGCCTCATCGACCGGGACAGGGAACAATGAGCAGTTCTTC.

V is TRBV9 and J is TRBJ2-3, with D uncertain. The germline CDR1 and CDR2 sequences are SGDLS and YYNGEE. The V gene lost 9 bases and the J gene lost 1 base, with 15 bases spanning the gap. The CDR3 spans 14 residues. In DNA form, the CDR3 reads TGTGCCACCCAGCCTATCGGGCGCACAGATACGCAGTATTTT. Amino acid sequence: CATQPIGRTDTQYF.

The chain uses TRBV12-3 or TRBV12-4 and TRBJ2-7; 10 bases map to TRBD1. V dropped 3 bases and J dropped 5; count of bases not matched to a gene: 13. The CDR3 contains 17 residues. CDR3 sequence: CASSFMAADRGRDEQYF. The CDR3 nucleotides are TGTGCCAGCAGTTTTATGGCCGCGGACAGGGGGAGGGACGAGCAGTACTTC.

By sample share, this clonotype is medium-sized (0.01 to 0.1%). This CDR3 reads CASSVGSGRATDTQYF. The DNA of the CDR3 is TGTGCCAGCAGCGTAGGAAGCGGGAGGGCCACAGATACGCAGTATTTT. V is TRBV9 and J is TRBJ2-3, with 10 bases lining up with TRBD2. Trimming at V came to 0 bases and at J to 2 bases, leaving 3 bases not matched to a gene. Germline V gene data show CDR1 as SGDLS and CDR2 as YYNGEE. The CDR3 contains 16 residues. Drawing the rest from reference TRBV9 and TRBJ2-3, the complete variable domain is DSGVTQTPKHLITATGQRVTLRCSPRSGDLSVYWYQQSLDQGLQFLIQYYNGEERAKGNILERFSAQQFPDLHSELNLSSLELGDSALYFCASSVGSGRATDTQYFGPGTRLTVL.

This clonotype qualifies as medium-sized (0.01 to 0.1%). The chain employs TRBV2 and TRBJ2-7; 7 bases match TRBD2. V shed 7 bases and J 6 bases; nucleotides not matched to a gene: 12. This CDR3 spans 14 amino acids. The germline V gene encodes CDR1 SNHLY and CDR2 FYNNEI. The CDR3 DNA reads TGTGCCAGCACTCTCGAATCGGGGGGAGGCGAGCAGTACTTC. This encodes CASTLESGGGEQYF.

This clonotype came up a few times. This chain connects TRBV7-9 to TRBJ2-3; the match to TRBD2 covers 14 bases. The CDR3 runs to 16 residues. After removal of 5 bases from V and 6 bases from J, the junction contained 7 bases not matched to a gene. Germline V gene lookup returns CDR1 SEHNR and CDR2 FQNEAQ (reference sequence). CDR3 in DNA: TGTGCCAGCAGCGGAGGGACTAGCGGGAGCGTGGATACGCAGTATTTT. This translates into CASSGGTSGSVDTQYF.

The chain carries TRBV28 and TRBJ2-7; D may be TRBD2 (6 bases). The CDR3 length is 15 residues. Germline-derived CDR1 and CDR2 are MDHEN and SYDVKM. V lost 6 bases, J lost 2 bases, and 17 bases lay in between. The CDR3, as DNA: TGTGCCAGCAGGTTGGGGGGAGTCGTTACCTACGAGCAGTACTTC. Its protein product is CASRLGGVVTYEQYF.

This clonotype was recorded at least ten times. The chain is built from TRBV4-2 and TRBJ2-1, with TRBD2 matching 10 bases. Trimming at V came to 2 bases and at J to 7 bases, leaving 5 bases not matched to a gene. In germline, CDR1 is LGHNA, CDR2 YNFKEQ. CDR3 size: 15 residues. The CDR3 bases are TGTGCCAGCAGCCAACTCCTAGCGGGGGTTAATGAGCAGTTCTTC. Its translation is CASSQLLAGVNEQFF.

This clonotype is classed as medium-sized. In nucleotides, the CDR3 is TGCAGTGCCCACGGACGTCCCGGGTCGGAGACCCAGTACTTC. It specifies CSAHGRPGSETQYF. The gene calls are TRBV20-1 and TRBJ2-5; D call uncertain. Trimming removed 6 bases at V and 5 bases at J, with 19 bases between. The length of the CDR3 is 14 residues. Germline V CDR1 and CDR2: DFQATT, SNEGSKA (reference sequence).

The V call is TRBV7-9, the J call TRBJ1-1; 11 bases line up with TRBD1. This CDR3 is 16 amino acids long. Germline assignment: CDR1 SEHNR and CDR2 FQNEAQ (reference sequence). The V and J ends lost 5 bases and 3 bases, in that order; junction bases with no gene match: 8. The CDR3 region has the DNA TGTGCCAGCAGCCCCCAAGGACAGGGGGCAGACACTGAAGCTTTCTTT. Translating gives CASSPQGQGADTEAFF.

This clonotype was picked up many times. J is TRBJ2-5 and V is TRBV7-2, with D possibly matching TRBD1 (5 bases). Per germline, CDR1 SGHTA and CDR2 FQGNSA. V gave up 2 bases and J gave up 4 bases, with 11 bases separating them. The CDR3 has 14 amino acids. CDR3 loop: CASSLQPGPETQYF. The CDR3 region has the DNA TGTGCCAGCAGCTTACAGCCAGGGCCAGAGACCCAGTACTTC. Based on the CDR3 plus reference TRBV7-2 and TRBJ2-5, the full variable domain is GAGVSQSPSNKVTEKGKDVELRCDPISGHTALYWYRQSLGQGLEFLIYFQGNSAPDKSGLPSDRFSAERTGGSVSTLTIQRTQQEDSAVYLCASSLQPGPETQYFGPGTRLLVL.

The gene calls are TRBV7-8 and TRBJ2-3; 8 positions agree with TRBD2. Germline V gene lookup returns CDR1 SGHVS and CDR2 FQNEAQ. This CDR3 is built from 15 residues. The trim removed 1 base at V and 6 bases at J, leaving 6 bases unmatched. CDR3 nucleotide sequence: TGTGCCAGCAGCTTAGATGGGACTAGAACCGATACGCAGTATTTT. Protein: CASSLDGTRTDTQYF.